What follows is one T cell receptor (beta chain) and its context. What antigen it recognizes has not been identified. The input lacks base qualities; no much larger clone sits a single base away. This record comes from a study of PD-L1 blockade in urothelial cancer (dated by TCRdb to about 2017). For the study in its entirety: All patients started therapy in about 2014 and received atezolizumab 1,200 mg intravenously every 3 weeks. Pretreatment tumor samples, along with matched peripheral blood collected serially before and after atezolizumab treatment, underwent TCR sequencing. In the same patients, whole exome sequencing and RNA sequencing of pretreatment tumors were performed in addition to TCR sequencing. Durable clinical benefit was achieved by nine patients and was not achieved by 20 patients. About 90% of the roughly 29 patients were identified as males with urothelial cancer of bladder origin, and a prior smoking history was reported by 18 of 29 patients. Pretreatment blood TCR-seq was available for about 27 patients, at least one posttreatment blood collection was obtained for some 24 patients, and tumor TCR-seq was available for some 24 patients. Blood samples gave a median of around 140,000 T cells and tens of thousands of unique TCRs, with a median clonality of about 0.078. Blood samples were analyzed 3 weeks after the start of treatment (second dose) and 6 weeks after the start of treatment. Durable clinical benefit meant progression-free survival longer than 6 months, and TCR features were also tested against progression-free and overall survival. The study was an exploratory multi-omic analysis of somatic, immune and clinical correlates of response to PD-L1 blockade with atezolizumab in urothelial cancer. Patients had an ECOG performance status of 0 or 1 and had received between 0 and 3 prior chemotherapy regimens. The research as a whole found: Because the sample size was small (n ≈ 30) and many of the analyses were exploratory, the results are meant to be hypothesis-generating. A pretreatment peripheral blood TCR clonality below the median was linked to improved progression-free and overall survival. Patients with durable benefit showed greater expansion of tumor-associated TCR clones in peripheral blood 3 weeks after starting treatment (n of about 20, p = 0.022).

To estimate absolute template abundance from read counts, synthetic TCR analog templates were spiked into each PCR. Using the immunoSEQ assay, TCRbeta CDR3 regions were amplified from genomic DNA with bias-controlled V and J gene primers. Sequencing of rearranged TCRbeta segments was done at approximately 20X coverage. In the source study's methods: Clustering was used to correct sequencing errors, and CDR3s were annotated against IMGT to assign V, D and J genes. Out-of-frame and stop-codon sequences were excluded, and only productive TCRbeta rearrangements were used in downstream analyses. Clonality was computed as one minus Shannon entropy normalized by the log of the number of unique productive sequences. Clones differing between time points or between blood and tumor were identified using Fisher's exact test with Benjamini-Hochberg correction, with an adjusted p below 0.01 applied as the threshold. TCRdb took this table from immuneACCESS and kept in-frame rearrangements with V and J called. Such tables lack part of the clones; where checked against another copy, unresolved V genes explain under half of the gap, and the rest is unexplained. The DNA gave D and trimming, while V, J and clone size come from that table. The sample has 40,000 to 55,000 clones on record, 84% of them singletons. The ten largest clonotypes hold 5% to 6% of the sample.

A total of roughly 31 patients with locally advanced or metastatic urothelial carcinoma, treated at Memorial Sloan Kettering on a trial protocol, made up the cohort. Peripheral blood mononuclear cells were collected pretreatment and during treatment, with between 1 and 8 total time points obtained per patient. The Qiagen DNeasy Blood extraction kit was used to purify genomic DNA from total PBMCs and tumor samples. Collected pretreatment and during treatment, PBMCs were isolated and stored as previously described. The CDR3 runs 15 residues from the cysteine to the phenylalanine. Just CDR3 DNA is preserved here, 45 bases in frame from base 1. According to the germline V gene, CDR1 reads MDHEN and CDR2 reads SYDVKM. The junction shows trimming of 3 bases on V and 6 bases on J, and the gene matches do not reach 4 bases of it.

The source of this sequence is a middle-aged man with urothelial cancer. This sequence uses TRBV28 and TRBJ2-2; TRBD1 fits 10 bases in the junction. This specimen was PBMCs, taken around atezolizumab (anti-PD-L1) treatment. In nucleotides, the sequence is TGTGCCAGCAGTTTTATGGGACAGGGGCCCGGGGAGCTGTTTTTT. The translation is CASSFMGQGPGELFF.